This TCR beta chain was sequenced for a study of blood T cell repertoires in COVID-19. Germline V gene lookup returns CDR1 MDHEN and CDR2 SYDVKM. This CDR3 spans 13 amino acids. Trimming shortened V by 3 bases and J by 9 bases, and 12 bases separated the two germline ends. The protocol was immunoSEQ multiplex PCR, while the TCRdb copy is restricted to in-frame clones and leaves out a portion. The repertoire holds 110,000 or so clones, with 77% as singletons. This sequence was found in a human donor in a cohort sampled during active COVID-19. The specimen was peripheral blood. The chain couples TRBV28 to TRBJ1-3; TRBD1 is a possible D gene (5 bases). For the CDR3, the DNA is TGTGCCAGCAGTTTTTTTGACAGAACCACCATATATTTT. It translates to CASSFFDRTTIYF.